One and the same sample provided the 9 T cell receptor beta chains below, sequenced in a study of immune heterogeneity within non-small cell lung tumors. Amplifying TCR beta CDR3 involved multiplex PCR carried out with 32 V and 13 J primers. TCRdb ran MiXCR on the multiplex PCR reads and lists one entry per CDR3 protein. This repertoire shows about 15,000 distinct CDR3 sequences, around 27% found once; its top ten account for roughly 5.2%. Template came from bulk tumor genomic DNA, at 600 ng per sample. Widely spaced biopsies, several per primary tumor, were obtained at surgery. Curative operations were performed on patients who had untreated, newly diagnosed non-small cell lung cancer. Sequencing was done on a sample of lung tumor tissue. These receptors came from a man aged 40-49 years with non-small cell lung cancer.

For this clonotype: A single base separates this from a much larger clone, so it may be a read error. The V call is TRBV6-1, the J call TRBJ1-1; weak D call: TRBD1 (5 bases). This CDR3 comprises 12 residues. Germline V gene sequence: CDR1 MNHNS, CDR2 SASEGT. Here the CDR3 reads CATRSGSFRALF. DNA for the CDR3: TGTGCCACACGGTCAGGGAGTTTTAGGGCTTTATTT.

This clonotype was recorded a few times. A single base separates this from a much larger clone, so it may be a read error. This sequence joins TRBV12-3 or TRBV12-4 and TRBJ2-7, with TRBD1 identical over 9 bases. This CDR3 has 12 residues. CDR3 protein: CASTGTGREQNF. The CDR3 coding sequence is TGTGCCAGCACCGGGACAGGGCGCGAGCAGAACTTC.

This clonotype was observed many times. The genes are TRBV6-1 and TRBJ1-2; 8 bases align to TRBD1. There are 13 residues in the CDR3. V lost 6 bases, J lost 4 bases, and 4 bases stayed unmatched. Germline V gene sequence: CDR1 MNHNS, CDR2 SASEGT. CDR3 coding DNA: TGTGCCAGCAGCAATACAGGGGGCTATGGCTACACCTTC. Its translation: CASSNTGGYGYTF.

Of note for this clonotype: A much larger clone lies a single base off, so this may be a read error. This rearrangement joins TRBV2 to TRBJ1-1; 8 positions agree with TRBD1. This CDR3 region has 12 residues. The V gene's germline CDR1 is SNHLY and CDR2 FYNNEI. The CDR3 loop reads CASSGGQDEGFF. The CDR3 region has the DNA TGTGCCAGCAGTGGGGGACAGGATGAAGGTTTCTTT.

Turning to this clonotype: This may arise from a read error, as a much more abundant clone is one base away. The V call is TRBV24-1, the J call TRBJ1-2, with D unclear. The ends were cut back, 5 bases at V and 4 bases at J, with 4 bases in the middle. There are 11 residues in the CDR3. Germline assignment: CDR1 KGHDR and CDR2 SFDVKD. CDR3 nucleotide sequence: TGTGCCACCAGTGTGGGCTATGGCTACACCTTC. It specifies CATSVGYGYTF.

By share of the sample, this clonotype is medium-sized. The genes are TRBV6-1 and TRBJ2-5; 7 bases align to TRBD2. The junction had 12 bases not matched to a gene; V was cut back by 4 bases and J by 4 bases. The CDR3 loop spans 16 amino acids. Germline-derived CDR1 and CDR2 are MNHNS and SASEGT. CDR3 in DNA: TGTGCCAGCAGTGTGGCTAGCGGCAATGTGGGAGAGACCCAGTACTTC. Residues: CASSVASGNVGETQYF.

Concerning this clonotype: One end of the junction fails to match germline, which may point to a read error. The J gene is TRBJ2-5, the V gene TRBV7-8; 10 nucleotides align to TRBD1. CDR1 and CDR2 from the germline V gene are SGHVS and FQNEAQ. The CDR3 is 16 residues long. The chain's CDR3 is CASSTWTGGVVETKYF. The CDR3 DNA follows: TGTGCCAGCAGCACCTGGACAGGGGGGGTCGTAGAGACCAAGTACTTC. The complete variable domain, with remaining parts taken from reference TRBV7-8 and TRBJ2-5, reads GAGVSQSPRYKVAKRGQDVALRCDPISGHVSLFWYQQALGQGPEFLTYFQNEAQLDKSGLPSDRFFAERPEGSVSTLKIQRTQQEDSAVYLCASSTWTGGVVETKYFGPGTRLLVL.

This clonotype is medium-sized (0.01 to 0.1%) by share. The genes are TRBV6-1 and TRBJ2-1; 10 positions agree with TRBD2. The V segment lost 0 bases and the J segment 0 bases; nucleotides outside the gene matches: 11. CDR1 is MNHNS, CDR2 SASEGT, per germline. There are 20 residues in the CDR3. CDR3 sequence: CASSEALAGAFSSSYNEQFF. As DNA, the CDR3 is TGTGCCAGCAGTGAAGCGCTAGCGGGAGCCTTCAGTAGCTCCTACAATGAGCAGTTCTTC.

A remark on this clonotype: A much larger clone lies a single base off, so this may be a read error. This chain connects TRBV4-3 to TRBJ2-7, with D unresolved. V was trimmed by 0 bases and J by 6 bases, leaving 9 bases between them. Germline V gene data show CDR1 as LGHNA and CDR2 as YSLEER. The CDR3 is 13 amino acids. The CDR3, as DNA: TGCGCCAGCAGCCAAGACGTGGCGGCCGAGCAGTACTTC. This translates into CASSQDVAAEQYF.